The 7 T cell receptor beta chains below come from one sample, sequenced in a study of graft-versus-host responses after intestinal transplantation (dated by TCRdb to the early 2020s). Library preparation was by the immunoSEQ multiplex PCR assay. TCRdb holds this immuneACCESS table with in-frame rearrangements only. Some clones are missing; in checked studies, unresolved V genes explain under half, and the rest has no known cause. In this sample the table shows over 75,000 clones, about 83% of which occur a single time. The ten largest account for more than 1.4% of the sample. The sequences come from PBMCs, collected 255 days after intestinal transplant. The receptors originated from a human patient who received an intestinal transplant, so some T cells may come from the graft donor.

This chain uses TRBV11-2 with TRBJ1-6, with D unresolved. Between the trimmed V and J ends, which lost 5 bases and 7 bases, there was a span of 18 bases. CDR3 size: 16 residues. The germline V gene encodes CDR1 SGHAT and CDR2 FQNNGV. CDR3 nucleotides: TGTGCCAGCAGCGAGGGAGGCGGGGAGGAAAATTCACCCCTCCACTTT. Translated: CASSEGGGEENSPLHF.

This clone was counted once. The chain's CDR3 is CAWSVSRLYGGGGYTF. The CDR3 DNA is TGTGCCTGGAGTGTATCCCGTCTTTATGGTGGGGGTGGCTACACCTTC. The rearrangement uses TRBV30 and TRBJ1-2; weak D call: TRBD1 (5 bases). CDR1 and CDR2 from the germline V gene are GTSNPN and SVGIG (reference sequence). Trimming shortened V by 0 bases and J by 7 bases, and 21 bases separated the two germline ends. This CDR3 has 16 residues. Variable domain in full (rest from reference TRBV30 and TRBJ1-2): SQTIHQWPATLVQPVGSPLSLECTVEGTSNPNLYWYRQAAGRGLQLLFYSVGIGQISSEVPQNLSASRPQDRQFILSSKKLLLSDSGFYLCAWSVSRLYGGGGYTFGSGTRLTVV.

This clone occurred once. The CDR3 sequence: CASPLAGLSTGELFF. Written as DNA, the CDR3 is TGTGCCAGTCCTTTAGCGGGGTTATCCACCGGGGAGCTGTTTTTT. This rearrangement joins TRBV7-9 to TRBJ2-2, with 8 bases identical to TRBD2. Germline trimming cut 9 bases from V and 4 bases from J; bases unmatched to any gene: 10. The CDR3 runs to 15 residues. The germline CDR1 and CDR2 sequences are SEHNR and FQNEAQ (reference sequence).

V is TRBV28 and J is TRBJ2-4; perhaps TRBD2 as D (7 bases). V lost 6 bases, J lost 0 bases, and 18 bases lay in between. Looked up from germline, CDR1 is MDHEN and CDR2 is SYDVKM. The CDR3 sequence is 17 residues long. For the CDR3, the DNA is TGTGCCAGCAGGGCCGGGTTGGGGGGGCTAGCCAAAAACATTCAGTACTTC. Protein sequence: CASRAGLGGLAKNIQYF.

V gene TRBV20-1 combines with J gene TRBJ2-7; D is unclear. The V and J ends lost 3 bases and 4 bases respectively, with 4 bases between them. The CDR3 consists of 10 residues. Germline CDR1 and CDR2: DFQATT and SNEGSKA (reference sequence). CDR3 loop: CSARKYEQYF. For the CDR3, the DNA is TGCAGTGCTAGGAAATACGAGCAGTACTTC.

The chain joins TRBV30 to TRBJ1-1, with D possibly matching TRBD1 (5 bases). CDR3 length: 16 amino acids. Germline V lookup: CDR1 GTSNPN, CDR2 SVGIG (reference sequence). The V end was cut by 0 bases, the J end by 2 bases, with 16 bases between. The CDR3 bases are TGTGCCTGGAGTGTACAACCTCGTAGGGGCAACACTGAAGCTTTCTTT. Translation gives CAWSVQPRRGNTEAFF.

CDR3 residues: CASSSAGELFF. The CDR3 DNA is TGTGCCAGCAGCTCCGCCGGGGAGCTGTTTTTT. The chain combines TRBV9 with TRBJ2-2; D is undetermined. Trimming took off 4 bases at V and 6 bases at J, with 4 bases between the two ends. Germline V gene lookup returns CDR1 SGDLS and CDR2 YYNGEE. The CDR3 covers 11 residues.